One and the same sample provided the 26 T cell receptor beta chains below, sequenced in a study of regulatory T cells in long-lasting Graves disease. Time point here: newly diagnosed GD, antithyroid drugs for less than 3 months. The TCR library was made from RNA extracted from PBMCs. Combining iRepertoire HTBI primers with Arm-PCR of CDR3 regions, the authors built TCR beta libraries. One entry per CDR3 protein results from TCRdb running MiXCR on the multiplex PCR reads. In the table there are over 350,000 distinct CDR3 sequences, around 15% of which are singletons. These data are also associated with another study on T cells in Graves' hyperthyroidism and ophthalmopathy.

Sequenced material: peripheral blood mononuclear cells (PBMCs), taken at new diagnosis, from a patient treated with antithyroid drugs. Every receptor here comes from a woman aged 50 to 60 with Graves disease.

This clonotype was counted many times. CDR3 protein: CASSYAPQPREQFF. CDR3 in DNA: TGTGCCAGCAGTTACGCTCCCCAGCCCCGTGAGCAGTTCTTC. The rearrangement joins TRBV6-5 to TRBJ2-1; D is ambiguous. With 2 bases removed from V and 9 bases from J, the gap between germline ends came to 14 bases. This CDR3 contains 14 residues. From germline, CDR1 is MNHEY and CDR2 SVGAGI.

CDR3 loop: CASSTGTPNSPLHF. CDR3 DNA sequence: TGTGCCAGCAGTACAGGAACCCCTAATTCACCCCTCCACTTT. The genes are TRBV28 and TRBJ1-6, with a weak D call TRBD1 (5 bases). The CDR3 is 14 residues long. Looked up from germline, CDR1 is MDHEN and CDR2 is SYDVKM. Trimming removed 5 bases from V and 6 bases from J, with 11 bases in between.

The J gene is TRBJ2-3, the V gene TRBV4-2; 10 nucleotides match TRBD2. This CDR3 is built from 18 residues. The germline gives CDR1 LGHNA, CDR2 YNFKEQ. V lost 3 bases and J lost 3; bases outside the gene matches: 12. CDR3 protein: CASSQLAGELLGTDTQYF. The CDR3, as DNA: TGTGCCAGCAGCCAGCTAGCGGGAGAACTCTTAGGTACAGATACGCAGTATTTT.

A few counts support this clonotype. This chain joins TRBV29-1 and TRBJ2-7, with D perhaps assigned TRBD1 or TRBD2 (6 bases each). The germline V and J ends were trimmed by 5 bases and 0 bases, with 14 bases remaining between them. Germline V gene lookup returns CDR1 SQVTM and CDR2 ANQGSEA. CDR3 length: 14 amino acids. The CDR3 region has the DNA TGCAGCGTTCGTACGGGGGCAAGCTCCTACGAGCAGTACTTC. It codes for CSVRTGASSYEQYF.

This clonotype was seen repeatedly, ten times or more. J is TRBJ2-1 and V is TRBV28; D uncertain. The CDR3 has 15 residues. Trimming left V 5 bases short and J 7 bases short, with 18 bases between. Germline values: CDR1 MDHEN, CDR2 SYDVKM. CDR3 loop: CASSVTATRRNEQFF. The CDR3 bases are TGTGCCAGCAGTGTCACAGCAACGAGGCGTAATGAGCAGTTCTTC.

There are many counts of this clonotype. The genes are TRBV24-1 and TRBJ2-2; D possibly uses TRBD1 or TRBD2 (6 bases each). V was trimmed by 5 bases and J by 4 bases, leaving 13 bases between them. This CDR3 has 15 residues. Germline V gene sequence: CDR1 KGHDR, CDR2 SFDVKD. The CDR3, as DNA: TGTGCCACCAGTGTGGGGGGCGCGGGCACCGGGGAGCTGTTTTTT. Translating it yields CATSVGGAGTGELFF.

This rearrangement joins TRBV15 to TRBJ1-1; D not resolved. The CDR3 runs to 14 residues. Germline V gene data show CDR1 as LNHNV and CDR2 as YYDKDF (reference sequence). The V gene lost 0 bases and the J gene lost 10 bases, with 15 bases spanning the gap. CDR3 in DNA: TGTGCCACCAGCAGAGATCTTGGCGGCGGCGGAGCTTTCTTT. It translates to CATSRDLGGGGAFF.

The rearrangement joins TRBV6-4 to TRBJ2-1, with TRBD2 matching over 11 bases. The CDR3 totals 19 residues. Trimming cost V 3 bases and J 0 bases; bases outside gene matches: 10. Germline V gives CDR1 MRHNA, CDR2 SNTAGT. The CDR3 DNA reads as TGTGCCAGCAGTGATCGGCTAGCGGGAGGCCCGAGCTCCTACAATGAGCAGTTCTTC. Protein: CASSDRLAGGPSSYNEQFF.

To note about this clonotype: Given a much more abundant clone one base away, this may be a read error. This chain uses TRBV28 with TRBJ2-1; tentatively, D is TRBD1 or TRBD2 (5 bases each). This CDR3 is 13 amino acids long. Trimming took off 6 bases at V and 13 bases at J, with 19 bases between the two ends. CDR1 and CDR2 from the germline V gene are MDHEN and SYDVKM. CDR3 region: CASSSGPRETQFF. In DNA, the CDR3 is TGTGCCAGCAGCTCGGGACCGCGCGAGACCCAGTTCTTC.

This clonotype was recorded many times. The V and J genes are TRBV27 and TRBJ2-7; possibly TRBD2 for D (5 bases). The CDR3 contains 14 residues. Germline assignment: CDR1 MNHEY and CDR2 SMNVEV (reference sequence). V lost 5 bases to trimming and J lost 1 base, with 12 bases between them. The CDR3 spells CASSRGPGSYEQYF. The CDR3 DNA sequence: TGTGCCAGCAGTCGCGGGCCCGGATCCTACGAGCAGTACTTC.

This clonotype was found many times. V and J are TRBV10-1 and TRBJ2-1; D remains unclear. Germline V gene sequence: CDR1 WNHNN, CDR2 SYGVQD (reference sequence). V lost 3 bases, J lost 6 bases, and 15 bases lay in between. This CDR3 spans 15 amino acids. CDR3 in DNA: TGCGCCAGCAGTGAAGGACGGATCGTTGGCAATGAGCAGTTCTTC. Translation: CASSEGRIVGNEQFF.

This clonotype showed up many times. The chain links TRBV28 to TRBJ2-7; 9 bases match TRBD2. Germline V gene lookup returns CDR1 MDHEN and CDR2 SYDVKM. Trimming removed 11 bases from V and 3 bases from J; junction bases left unmatched: 5. There are 12 residues in the CDR3. The CDR3 sequence is CASGLANYEQYF. In DNA, the CDR3 is TGTGCCTCGGGACTAGCCAACTACGAGCAGTACTTC.

This clonotype was seen repeatedly, ten times or more. The chain carries TRBV12-3 or TRBV12-4 and TRBJ2-7; perhaps TRBD1 as D (5 bases). Deletions cut 2 bases from V and 6 bases from J, with 11 bases between. The CDR3 has 13 amino acids. Written as DNA, the CDR3 is TGTGCCAGCAGTTTAAGTCGTCAGGGCGAGCAGTACTTC. The encoded protein is CASSLSRQGEQYF.

The chain recombines TRBV6-2 or TRBV6-3 with TRBJ2-3; D may be TRBD2 (6 bases). CDR1 and CDR2 from the germline V gene are MNHEY and SVGEGT. The V end lost 6 bases, the J end lost 4 bases, and 23 bases lay between the germline ends. The CDR3 sequence is 17 residues long. The DNA for the CDR3 is TGTGCCAGCAGCCTATACGTTATCCCGGAGGGTTCAGATACGCAGTATTTT. It translates to CASSLYVIPEGSDTQYF.

The V gene is TRBV7-9, the J gene TRBJ2-3; 14 bases are a match to TRBD2. J lost 6 bases, V lost 1 base, and 9 bases had no gene match. CDR3 size: 18 residues. CDR1 is SEHNR and CDR2 is FQNEAQ in the germline V gene (reference sequence). The CDR3 loop reads CASSLEIGLAGGLDTQYF. In DNA, the CDR3 is TGTGCCAGCAGCTTAGAGATCGGACTAGCGGGAGGTTTGGATACGCAGTATTTT. The whole variable domain, filled in from reference TRBV7-9 and TRBJ2-3, reads DTGVSQNPRHKITKRGQNVTFRCDPISEHNRLYWYRQTLGQGPEFLTYFQNEAQLEKSRLLSDRFSAERPKGSFSTLEIQRTEQGDSAMYLCASSLEIGLAGGLDTQYFGPGTRLTVL.

The chain couples TRBV4-3 to TRBJ2-3; 10 nucleotides align to TRBD2. Germline V lookup: CDR1 LGHNA, CDR2 YSLEER. This CDR3 has 16 residues. Trimming removed 3 bases from V and 4 bases from J; junction bases left unmatched: 7. The CDR3 protein is CASSQSGRALADTQYF. The DNA of the CDR3 is TGCGCCAGCAGCCAGAGCGGGAGGGCCCTAGCAGATACGCAGTATTTT.

The CDR3 is CASSQGASTYEQYF. The CDR3 DNA reads as TGTGCCAGCAGCCAAGGCGCTTCAACCTACGAGCAGTACTTC. V is TRBV3-1 and J is TRBJ2-7; the D is unclear. With 1 base removed from V and 2 bases from J, the gap between germline ends came to 9 bases. The germline V gene has CDR1 LGHDT and CDR2 YNNKEL (reference sequence). There are 14 residues in the CDR3.

In this sample, this clonotype turned up many times. The CDR3 bases are TGCAGTGCTAGAGATCTGGCGGGGTTTGAATACTACGAGCAGTACTTC. Translation gives CSARDLAGFEYYEQYF. This chain links TRBV20-1 with TRBJ2-7; tentatively, D is TRBD2 (6 bases). Germline loops: CDR1 DFQATT, CDR2 SNEGSKA (reference sequence). The CDR3 spans 16 residues. V lost 0 bases to trimming and J lost 3 bases, with 18 bases between them.

As regards this clonotype: This may stem from a read error, because a much larger clone lies one nucleotide away. The chain couples TRBV3-1 to TRBJ2-7, with D perhaps TRBD1 (6 bases). The CDR3 covers 17 residues. Germline V gene lookup returns CDR1 LGHDT and CDR2 YNNKEL (reference sequence). V was clipped by 2 bases and J by 3 bases, with 20 bases between them. CDR3 residues: CASSQHAPGTRYYEQYF. The CDR3 DNA is TGTGCCAGCAGCCAACATGCTCCCGGGACAAGATACTACGAGCAGTACTTC.

This chain joins TRBV11-2 and TRBJ1-6; D ambiguous. This CDR3 spans 14 amino acids. CDR1 and CDR2 (germline): SGHAT, FQNNGV. V was shortened by 1 base and J by 8 bases, with 9 bases between the two germline ends. The CDR3 DNA reads as TGTGCCAGCAGCTTAGGTGGGTCCCATTCACCCCTCCACTTT. This gives the protein CASSLGGSHSPLHF.

The sample holds a few counts of this clonotype. V gene TRBV19 combines with J gene TRBJ1-4; TRBD1 might be the D (5 bases). V was cut by 5 bases and J by 0 bases, with 10 bases left in between. The CDR3 loop spans 15 amino acids. Germline V gene sequence: CDR1 LNHDA, CDR2 SQIVND (reference sequence). The CDR3 reads CASSLTQATNEKLFF. In nucleotides, the CDR3 is TGTGCCAGTAGTCTTACACAGGCAACTAATGAAAAACTGTTTTTT.

The chain employs TRBV7-6 and TRBJ2-2, with D tentatively TRBD1 (7 bases). The CDR3 runs 19 residues. From germline, CDR1 is SGHVS and CDR2 FNYEAQ. The ends were cut back, 1 base at V and 4 bases at J, with 22 bases in the middle. The CDR3 DNA sequence: TGTGCCAGCAGCTTAGAGGTGCAGGGGGGATTCGCGATCACCGGGGAGCTGTTTTTT. This translates into CASSLEVQGGFAITGELFF.

This clonotype turned up a few times. In DNA, the CDR3 is TGTGCCAGCAGCAGGACTAGCGGGAGGTCAAGCACAGATACGCAGTATTTT. It is translated as CASSRTSGRSSTDTQYF. The genes are TRBV5-6 and TRBJ2-3, with TRBD2 matching over 14 bases. The trim removed 4 bases at V and 0 bases at J, leaving 4 bases unmatched. Germline V CDR1 and CDR2: SGHDT, YYEEEE. The CDR3 is 17 residues long.

The rearrangement uses TRBV14 and TRBJ2-1, with D unclear. Trimming took 3 bases from V and 10 from J, leaving 7 bases between them. Germline CDR1 and CDR2: SGHDN and FVKESK. The CDR3 totals 11 residues. CDR3 amino acids: CASSHGREQFF. In DNA form, the CDR3 reads TGTGCCAGCAGCCACGGACGCGAGCAGTTCTTC.

The chain couples TRBV20-1 to TRBJ2-5, with a possible D match to TRBD2 (5 bases). V lost 3 bases, J lost 5 bases, and 7 bases lay in between. CDR3 length equals 11 residues. CDR1 and CDR2 from the germline V gene are DFQATT and SNEGSKA (reference sequence). CDR3 in amino acids: CSASGEETQYF. CDR3 in DNA: TGCAGTGCTAGCGGGGAGGAGACCCAGTACTTC.

V is TRBV19 and J is TRBJ2-1, with 9 bases aligning to TRBD2. CDR3 size: 16 residues. Germline CDR1 LNHDA, CDR2 SQIVND (reference sequence). V was clipped by 7 bases and J by 4 bases; unmatched bases: 11. The CDR3 loop reads CASTGRLLAGYNEQFF. In DNA, the CDR3 is TGTGCCAGTACCGGAAGACTTCTAGCGGGATACAATGAGCAGTTCTTC.